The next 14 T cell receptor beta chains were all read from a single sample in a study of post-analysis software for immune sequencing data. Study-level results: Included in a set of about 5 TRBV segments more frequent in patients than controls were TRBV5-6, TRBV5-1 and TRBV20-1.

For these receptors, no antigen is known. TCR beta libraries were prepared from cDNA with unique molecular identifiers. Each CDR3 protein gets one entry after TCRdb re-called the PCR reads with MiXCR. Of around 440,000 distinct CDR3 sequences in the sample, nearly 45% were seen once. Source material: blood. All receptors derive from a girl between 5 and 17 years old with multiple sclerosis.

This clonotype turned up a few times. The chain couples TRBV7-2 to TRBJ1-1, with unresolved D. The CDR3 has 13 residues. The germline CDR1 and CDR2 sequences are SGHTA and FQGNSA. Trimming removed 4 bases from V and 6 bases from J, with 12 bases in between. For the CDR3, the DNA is TGTGCCAGCAGCTCACCCGGAACCCCTGAAGCTTTCTTT. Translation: CASSSPGTPEAFF.

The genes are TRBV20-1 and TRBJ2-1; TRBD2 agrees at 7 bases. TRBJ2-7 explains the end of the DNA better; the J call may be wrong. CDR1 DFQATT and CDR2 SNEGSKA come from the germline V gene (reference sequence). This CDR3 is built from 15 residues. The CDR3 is CSARDLSRGSYEQYF. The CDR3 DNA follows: TGCAGTGCTAGAGATCTAAGTCGCGGGAGCTACGAGCAGTACTTC.

For the CDR3, the DNA is TGTGCCAGCCGCGGGGCAGGGAACTATGGCTACACCTTC. It is translated as CASRGAGNYGYTF. The rearrangement joins TRBV28 to TRBJ1-2; D might be TRBD1 (5 bases). The CDR3 extends over 13 amino acids. Trimming stripped 8 bases from V and 2 bases from J, with 12 bases between. Germline lookup yields CDR1 MDHEN and CDR2 SYDVKM.

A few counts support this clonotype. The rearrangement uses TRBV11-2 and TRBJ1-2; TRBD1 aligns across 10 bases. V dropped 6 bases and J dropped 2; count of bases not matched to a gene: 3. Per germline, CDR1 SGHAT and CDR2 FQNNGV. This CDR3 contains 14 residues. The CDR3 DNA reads TGTGCCAGCAGGTCGGACAGGGGGAACTATGGCTACACCTTC. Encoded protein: CASRSDRGNYGYTF.

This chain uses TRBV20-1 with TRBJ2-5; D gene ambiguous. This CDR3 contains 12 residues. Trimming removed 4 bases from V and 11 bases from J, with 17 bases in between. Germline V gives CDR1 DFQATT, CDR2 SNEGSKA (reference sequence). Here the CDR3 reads CSATRRGNEQYF. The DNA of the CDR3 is TGCAGTGCTACAAGACGTGGCAATGAGCAGTACTTC.

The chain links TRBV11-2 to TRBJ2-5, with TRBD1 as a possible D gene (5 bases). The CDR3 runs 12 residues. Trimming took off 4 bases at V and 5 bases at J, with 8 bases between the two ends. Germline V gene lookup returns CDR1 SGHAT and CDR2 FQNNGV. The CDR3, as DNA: TGTGCCAGCAGCTCCTCAGGGGAGACCCAGTACTTC. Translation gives CASSSSGETQYF.

The CDR3 coding sequence is TGCAGTGCTAGAGTCCCTAGCGGTAACACAGATACGCAGTATTTT. Residues: CSARVPSGNTDTQYF. V is TRBV20-1 and J is TRBJ2-3; 7 nucleotides line up with TRBD2. There are 15 residues in the CDR3. Losses at the gene ends were 1 base for V and 2 bases for J; bases not matched to a gene: 6. The V gene's germline CDR1 is DFQATT and CDR2 SNEGSKA (reference sequence).

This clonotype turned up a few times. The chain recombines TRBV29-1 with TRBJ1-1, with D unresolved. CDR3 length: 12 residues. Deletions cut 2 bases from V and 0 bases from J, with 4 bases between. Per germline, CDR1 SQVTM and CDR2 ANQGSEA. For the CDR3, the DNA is TGCAGCGTTGAATCGATGAACACTGAAGCTTTCTTT. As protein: CSVESMNTEAFF.

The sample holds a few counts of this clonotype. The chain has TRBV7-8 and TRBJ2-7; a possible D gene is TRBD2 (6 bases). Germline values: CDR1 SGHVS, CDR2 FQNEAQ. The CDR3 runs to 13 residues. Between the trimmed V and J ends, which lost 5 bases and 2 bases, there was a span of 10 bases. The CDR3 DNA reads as TGTGCCAGCAGCGATCGGGAGACCTACGAGCAGTACTTC. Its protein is CASSDRETYEQYF.

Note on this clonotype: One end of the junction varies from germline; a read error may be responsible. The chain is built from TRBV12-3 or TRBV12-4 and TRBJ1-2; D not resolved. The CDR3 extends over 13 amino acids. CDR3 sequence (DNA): TGTACCAGCAGTTTATCCGGGTTTGGAGGCTACACCTTC. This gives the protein CTSSLSGFGGYTF.

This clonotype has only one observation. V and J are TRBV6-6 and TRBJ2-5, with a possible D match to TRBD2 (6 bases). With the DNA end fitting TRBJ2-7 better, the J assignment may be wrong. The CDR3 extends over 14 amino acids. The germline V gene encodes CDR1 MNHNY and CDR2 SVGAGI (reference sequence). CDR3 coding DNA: TGTGCCAGCAGCCCGGACGAGACTAGTTCCGAGCAGTACTTC. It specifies CASSPDETSSEQYF.

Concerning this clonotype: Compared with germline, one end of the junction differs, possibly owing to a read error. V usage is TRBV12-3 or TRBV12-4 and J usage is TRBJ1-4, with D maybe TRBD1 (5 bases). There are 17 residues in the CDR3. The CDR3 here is CASSSFPWGVANEQLFF. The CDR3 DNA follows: TGTGCCAGCAGTTCATTCCCCTGGGGGGTCGCGAATGAACAACTGTTTTTT.

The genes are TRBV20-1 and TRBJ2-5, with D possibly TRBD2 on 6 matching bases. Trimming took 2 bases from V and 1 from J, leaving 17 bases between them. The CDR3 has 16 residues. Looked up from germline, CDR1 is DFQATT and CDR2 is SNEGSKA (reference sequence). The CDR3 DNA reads TGCAGTGCTAGACCTACTGGGACTCCGGTCCAAGAGACCCAGTACTTC. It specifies CSARPTGTPVQETQYF.

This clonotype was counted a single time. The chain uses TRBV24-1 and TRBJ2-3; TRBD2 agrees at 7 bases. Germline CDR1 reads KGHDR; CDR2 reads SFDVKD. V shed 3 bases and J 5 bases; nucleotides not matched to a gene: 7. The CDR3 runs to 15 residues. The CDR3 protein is CATSDGGVSVDTQYF. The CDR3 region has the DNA TGTGCCACCAGTGATGGGGGGGTTTCGGTAGATACGCAGTATTTT.